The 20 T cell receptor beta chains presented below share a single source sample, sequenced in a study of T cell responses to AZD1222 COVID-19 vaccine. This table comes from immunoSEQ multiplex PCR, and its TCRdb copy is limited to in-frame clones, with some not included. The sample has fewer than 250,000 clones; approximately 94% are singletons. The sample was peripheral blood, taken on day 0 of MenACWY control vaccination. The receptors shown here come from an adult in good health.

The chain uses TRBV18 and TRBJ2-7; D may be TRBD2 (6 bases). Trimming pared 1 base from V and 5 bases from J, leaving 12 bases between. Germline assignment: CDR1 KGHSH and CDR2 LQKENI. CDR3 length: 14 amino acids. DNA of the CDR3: TGTGCCAGCTCACCACTGGACGGGGGTGACGAGCAGTACTTC. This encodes CASSPLDGGDEQYF.

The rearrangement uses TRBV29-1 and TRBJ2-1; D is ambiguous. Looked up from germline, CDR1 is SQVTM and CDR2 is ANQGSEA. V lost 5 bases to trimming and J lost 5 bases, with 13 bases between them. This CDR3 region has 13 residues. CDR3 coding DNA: TGCAGCGTTTTGCCCCAGCTGGACAATGAGCAGTTCTTC. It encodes CSVLPQLDNEQFF.

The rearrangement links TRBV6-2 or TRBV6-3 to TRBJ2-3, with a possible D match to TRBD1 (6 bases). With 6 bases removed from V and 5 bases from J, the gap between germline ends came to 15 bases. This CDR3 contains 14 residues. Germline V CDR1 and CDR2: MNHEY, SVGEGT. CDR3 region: CASSFDRIRDTQYF. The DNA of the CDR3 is TGTGCCAGCAGCTTCGACAGGATTAGAGATACGCAGTATTTT.

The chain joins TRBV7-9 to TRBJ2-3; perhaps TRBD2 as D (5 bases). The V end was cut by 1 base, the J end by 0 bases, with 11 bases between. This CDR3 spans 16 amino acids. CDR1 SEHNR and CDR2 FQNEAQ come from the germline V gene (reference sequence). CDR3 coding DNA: TGTGCCAGCAGCTTAGATGGAGGACTCAGCACAGATACGCAGTATTTT. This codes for CASSLDGGLSTDTQYF.

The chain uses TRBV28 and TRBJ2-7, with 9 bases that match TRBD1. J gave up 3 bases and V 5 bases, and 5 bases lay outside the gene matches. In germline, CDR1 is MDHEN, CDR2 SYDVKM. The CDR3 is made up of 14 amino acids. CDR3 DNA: TGTGCCAGCAGTCCCGGGACAGGGCGCTACGAGCAGTACTTC. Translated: CASSPGTGRYEQYF.

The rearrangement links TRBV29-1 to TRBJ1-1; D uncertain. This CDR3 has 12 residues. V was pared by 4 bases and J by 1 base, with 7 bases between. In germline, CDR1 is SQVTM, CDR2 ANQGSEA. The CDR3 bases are TGCAGCGTTGGACGGGCGAACACTGAAGCTTTCTTT. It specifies CSVGRANTEAFF.

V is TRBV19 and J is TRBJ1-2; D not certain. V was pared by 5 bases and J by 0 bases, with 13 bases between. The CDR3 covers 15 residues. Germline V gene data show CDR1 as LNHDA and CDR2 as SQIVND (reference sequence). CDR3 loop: CASSSGLSSNYGYTF. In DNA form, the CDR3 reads TGTGCCAGTAGTTCAGGACTGTCCTCTAACTATGGCTACACCTTC.

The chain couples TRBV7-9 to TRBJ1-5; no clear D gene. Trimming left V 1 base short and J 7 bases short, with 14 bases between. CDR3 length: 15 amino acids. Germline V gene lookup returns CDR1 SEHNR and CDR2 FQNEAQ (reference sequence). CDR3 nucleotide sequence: TGTGCCAGCAGCTTAGACGGTGTCAGGCACCAGCCCCAGCATTTT. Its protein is CASSLDGVRHQPQHF.

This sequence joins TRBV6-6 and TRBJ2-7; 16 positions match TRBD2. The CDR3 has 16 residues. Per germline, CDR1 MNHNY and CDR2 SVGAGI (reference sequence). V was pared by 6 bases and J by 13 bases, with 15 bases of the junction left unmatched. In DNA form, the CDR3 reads TGTGCCAGCAGATCGTATGGGACTAGCGGGGGGGCTCCAACATACTTC. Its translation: CASRSYGTSGGAPTYF.

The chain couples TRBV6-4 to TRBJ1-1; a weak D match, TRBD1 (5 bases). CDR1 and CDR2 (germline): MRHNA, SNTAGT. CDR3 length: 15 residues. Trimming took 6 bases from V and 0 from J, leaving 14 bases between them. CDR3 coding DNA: TGTGCCAGCAGAAGTTCGGGACTCTTGAACACTGAAGCTTTCTTT. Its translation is CASRSSGLLNTEAFF.

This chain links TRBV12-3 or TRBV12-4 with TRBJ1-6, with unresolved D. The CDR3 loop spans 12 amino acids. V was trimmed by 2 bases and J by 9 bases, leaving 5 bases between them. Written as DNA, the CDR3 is TGTGCCAGCAGTTTAATGGGTTCACCCCTCCACTTT. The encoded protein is CASSLMGSPLHF.

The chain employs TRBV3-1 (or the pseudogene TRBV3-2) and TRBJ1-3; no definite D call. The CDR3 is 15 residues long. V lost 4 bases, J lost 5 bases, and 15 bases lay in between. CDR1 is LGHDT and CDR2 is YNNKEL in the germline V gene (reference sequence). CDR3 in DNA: TGTGCCAGCAGCCCTCGCGGACGGTCACGAAACACCATATATTTT. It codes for CASSPRGRSRNTIYF.

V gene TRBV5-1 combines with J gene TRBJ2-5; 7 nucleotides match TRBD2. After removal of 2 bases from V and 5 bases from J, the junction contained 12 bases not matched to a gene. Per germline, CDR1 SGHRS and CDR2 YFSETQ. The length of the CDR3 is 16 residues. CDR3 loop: CASSLSRGGLRETQYF. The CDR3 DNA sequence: TGCGCCAGCAGCTTATCCCGCGGGGGACTCCGGGAGACCCAGTACTTC.

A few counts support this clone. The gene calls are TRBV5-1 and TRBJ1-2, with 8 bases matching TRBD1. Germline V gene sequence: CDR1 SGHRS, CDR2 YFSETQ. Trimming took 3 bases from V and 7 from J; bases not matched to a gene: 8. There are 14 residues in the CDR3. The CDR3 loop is CASSSGQGRSGYTF. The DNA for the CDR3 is TGCGCCAGCAGCTCCGGACAGGGCCGGAGTGGCTACACCTTC. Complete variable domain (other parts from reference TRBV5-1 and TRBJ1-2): KAGVTQTPRYLIKTRGQQVTLSCSPISGHRSVSWYQQTPGQGLQFLFEYFSETQRNKGNFPGRFSGRQFSNSRSEMNVSTLELGDSALYLCASSSGQGRSGYTFGSGTRLTVV.

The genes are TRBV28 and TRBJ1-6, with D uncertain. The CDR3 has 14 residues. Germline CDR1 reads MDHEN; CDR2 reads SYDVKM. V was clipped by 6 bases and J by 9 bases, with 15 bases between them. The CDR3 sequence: CASSLIRAASPLHF. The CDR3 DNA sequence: TGTGCCAGCAGCCTTATCCGGGCGGCTTCACCCCTCCACTTT.

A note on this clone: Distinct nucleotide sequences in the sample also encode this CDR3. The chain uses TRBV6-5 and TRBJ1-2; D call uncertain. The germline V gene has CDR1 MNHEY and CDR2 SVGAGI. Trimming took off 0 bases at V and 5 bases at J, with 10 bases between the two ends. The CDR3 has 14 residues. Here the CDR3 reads CASSYSTENYGYTF. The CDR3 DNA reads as TGTGCCAGCAGTTACTCGACGGAAAATTATGGCTACACCTTC.

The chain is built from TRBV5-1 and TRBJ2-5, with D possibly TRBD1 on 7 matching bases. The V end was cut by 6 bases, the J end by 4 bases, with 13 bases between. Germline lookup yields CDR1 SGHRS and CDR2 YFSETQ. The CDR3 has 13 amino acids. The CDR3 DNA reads TGCGCCAGCACCCAGGGGGGTGGAGAGACCCAGTACTTC. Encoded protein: CASTQGGGETQYF. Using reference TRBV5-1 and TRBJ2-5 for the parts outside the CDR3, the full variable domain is KAGVTQTPRYLIKTRGQQVTLSCSPISGHRSVSWYQQTPGQGLQFLFEYFSETQRNKGNFPGRFSGRQFSNSRSEMNVSTLELGDSALYLCASTQGGGETQYFGPGTRLLVL.

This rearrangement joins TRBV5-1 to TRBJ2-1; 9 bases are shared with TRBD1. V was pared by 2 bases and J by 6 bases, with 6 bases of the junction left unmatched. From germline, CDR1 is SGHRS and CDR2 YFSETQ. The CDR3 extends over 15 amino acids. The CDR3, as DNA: TGCGCCAGCAGCTTCGCGGGACAGGGTGGCAATGAGCAGTTCTTC. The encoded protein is CASSFAGQGGNEQFF.

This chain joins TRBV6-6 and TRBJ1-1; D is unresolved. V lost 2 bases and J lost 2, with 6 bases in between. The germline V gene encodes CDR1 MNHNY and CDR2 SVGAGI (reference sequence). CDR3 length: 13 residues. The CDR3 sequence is CASSYGENTEAFF. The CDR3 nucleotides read TGTGCCAGCAGTTACGGGGAAAACACTGAAGCTTTCTTT.

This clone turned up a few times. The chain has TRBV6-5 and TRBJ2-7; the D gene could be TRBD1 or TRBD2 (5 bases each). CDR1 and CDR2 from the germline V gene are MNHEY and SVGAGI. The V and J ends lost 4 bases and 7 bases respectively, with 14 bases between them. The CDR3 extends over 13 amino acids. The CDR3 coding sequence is TGTGCCAGCAGTTCTACCGGGACGGGGGAGCAGTACTTC. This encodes CASSSTGTGEQYF.